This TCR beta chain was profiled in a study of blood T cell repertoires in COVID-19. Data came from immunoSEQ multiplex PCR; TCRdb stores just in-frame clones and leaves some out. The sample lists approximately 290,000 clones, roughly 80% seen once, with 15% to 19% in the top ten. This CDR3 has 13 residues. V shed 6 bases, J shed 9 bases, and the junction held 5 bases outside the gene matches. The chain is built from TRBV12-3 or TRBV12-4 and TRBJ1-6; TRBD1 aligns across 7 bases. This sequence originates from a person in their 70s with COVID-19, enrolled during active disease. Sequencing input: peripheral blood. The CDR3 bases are TGTGCCAGCAGCCCCAGACAGGGTTCACCCCTCCACTTT. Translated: CASSPRQGSPLHF.